Listed below are T cell receptor beta chains from one sample, sequenced in a study of cytomegalovirus exposure and HLA in healthy donors. Only in-frame clones appear in the TCRdb table, and some are missing; sequencing was by immunoSEQ multiplex PCR. The profile covers some 150,000 clones, with 70% to 80% appearing a single time and around 1.4% taken by the ten largest. Sequencing used PBMCs. The receptors were sampled from a man aged 55 to 70 in good health and CMV-seronegative. Both conserved end residues are part of each CDR3. The D gene is left open where the match is weak. Expanded clones get a size class; other rows say once, few or many, or leave the size out.

clone size: NA
V gene: TRBV2
J gene: TRBJ2-7
D gene: NA
CDR3 DNA: TGTGCCAGCAGATTGGGACTGAGCACCTACGAGCAGTACTTC
CDR3 protein: CASRLGLSTYEQYF

clone size: once
V gene: TRBV27
J gene: TRBJ1-6
D gene: TRBD1
CDR3 DNA: TGTGCCAGCAGTCGGACAGGGGGAAATTCACCCCTCCACTTT
CDR3 protein: CASSRTGGNSPLHF

clone size: NA
V gene: TRBV28
J gene: TRBJ2-7
D gene: TRBD2
CDR3 DNA: TGTGCCAGCAGCTCTTATAGCGGGAGGGCCGATTACGAGCAGTACTTC
CDR3 protein: CASSSYSGRADYEQYF

clone size: NA
V gene: TRBV2
J gene: TRBJ1-2
D gene: NA
CDR3 DNA: TGTGCCAGCAGTCGGACAGCCCTCTATGGCTACACCTTC
CDR3 protein: CASSRTALYGYTF

clone size: NA
V gene: TRBV9
J gene: TRBJ1-1
D gene: TRBD1
CDR3 DNA: TGTGCCAGCAGCGTAGTGGGGCAGGGGGACACTGAAGCTTTCTTT
CDR3 protein: CASSVVGQGDTEAFF

clone size: NA
V gene: TRBV4-1
J gene: TRBJ2-2
D gene: TRBD2
CDR3 DNA: TGCGCCAGCAGCCAAGAGAATAGGGGTACTAGCGGGGGGGATAAGGACACCGGGGAGCTGTTTTTT
CDR3 protein: CASSQENRGTSGGDKDTGELFF

clone size: once
V gene: TRBV6-1
J gene: TRBJ2-7
D gene: TRBD2
CDR3 DNA: TGTGCCAGCAGTGAATATTGGACTAGCGGGGCCGAGACCTACGAGCAGTACTTC
CDR3 protein: CASSEYWTSGAETYEQYF

clone size: NA
V gene: TRBV7-9
J gene: TRBJ2-7
D gene: NA
CDR3 DNA: TGTGCCAGCAGCAACGGGGGGCGCGCGACCTACGAGCAGTACTTC
CDR3 protein: CASSNGGRATYEQYF

clone size: NA
V gene: TRBV6-1
J gene: TRBJ2-7
D gene: TRBD2
CDR3 DNA: TGTGCCCCCTGGACTAGCCATACCTACGAGCAGTACTTC
CDR3 protein: CAPWTSHTYEQYF

clone size: few
V gene: TRBV6-1
J gene: TRBJ1-6
D gene: NA
CDR3 DNA: TGTGCCAGCAGTGAAGCATGGGGGGATCGTTCACCCCTCCACTTT
CDR3 protein: CASSEAWGDRSPLHF

clone size: NA
V gene: TRBV27
J gene: TRBJ1-4
D gene: NA
CDR3 DNA: TGTGCCATCCTGGACAGAGACAATGAAAAACTGTTTTTT
CDR3 protein: CAILDRDNEKLFF

clone size: NA
V gene: TRBV5-1
J gene: TRBJ2-3
D gene: TRBD2
CDR3 DNA: TGCGCCAGCAGTTCGGGGGGGATCACAGATACGCAGTATTTT
CDR3 protein: CASSSGGITDTQYF

clone size: NA
V gene: TRBV5-1
J gene: TRBJ2-5
D gene: TRBD2
CDR3 DNA: TGCGCCAGCAGCTTGGTGGGCGGGAGTGAGACCCAGTACTTC
CDR3 protein: CASSLVGGSETQYF

clone size: once
V gene: TRBV11-2
J gene: TRBJ2-7
D gene: NA
CDR3 DNA: TGTGCCAGCAGCTTAGAGGCAGTAAGCTCCTACGAGCAGTACTTC
CDR3 protein: CASSLEAVSSYEQYF

clone size: NA
V gene: TRBV27
J gene: TRBJ2-2
D gene: NA
CDR3 DNA: TGTGCCAGCGGGGCGTGGTCGAACACCGGGGAGCTGTTTTTT
CDR3 protein: CASGAWSNTGELFF

clone size: NA
V gene: TRBV7-9
J gene: TRBJ2-3
D gene: TRBD1
CDR3 DNA: TGTGCCAGCAGCTCAAGGACAGGCCCGGATACGCAGTATTTT
CDR3 protein: CASSSRTGPDTQYF

clone size: once
V gene: TRBV7-6
J gene: TRBJ2-6
D gene: NA
CDR3 DNA: TGTGCCAGCAGCCAAGAGCAATTAAGCTCTGGGGCCAACGTCCTGACTTTC
CDR3 protein: CASSQEQLSSGANVLTF

clone size: NA
V gene: TRBV4-3
J gene: TRBJ2-2
D gene: TRBD1
CDR3 DNA: TGCGCCAGCAGCCAAGATATCGGACAGGGCTACACCGGGGAGCTGTTTTTT
CDR3 protein: CASSQDIGQGYTGELFF

clone size: NA
V gene: TRBV21-1
J gene: TRBJ2-7
D gene: NA
CDR3 DNA: TGTGCCAGCTCCCCCGGACACCCCTCCTACGAGCAGTACTTC
CDR3 protein: CASSPGHPSYEQYF

clone size: NA
V gene: TRBV5-1
J gene: TRBJ2-3
D gene: TRBD2
CDR3 DNA: TGCGCCAGCAGCTCGGCTAGCGGGCACACAGATACGCAGTATTTT
CDR3 protein: CASSSASGHTDTQYF

clone size: once
V gene: TRBV4-1
J gene: TRBJ2-5
D gene: TRBD2
CDR3 DNA: TGCGCCAGCGGACTAGCGGATACCTTTGAGACCCAGTACTTC
CDR3 protein: CASGLADTFETQYF

clone size: few
V gene: TRBV2
J gene: TRBJ2-2
D gene: TRBD2
CDR3 DNA: TGTGCCAGCAAAGCGGGGGGGCCTGGGGAGCTGTTTTTT
CDR3 protein: CASKAGGPGELFF

clone size: NA
V gene: TRBV28
J gene: TRBJ1-5
D gene: NA
CDR3 DNA: TGTGCCAGCATAACAGGGTATCAGCCCCAGCATTTT
CDR3 protein: CASITGYQPQHF

clone size: NA
V gene: TRBV4-2
J gene: TRBJ1-4
D gene: TRBD1
CDR3 DNA: TGTGCCAGCAGCCAAAGGACCGGGACAGGGGATGAAAAACTGTTTTTT
CDR3 protein: CASSQRTGTGDEKLFF

clone size: NA
V gene: TRBV4-2
J gene: TRBJ2-2
D gene: NA
CDR3 DNA: TGTGCCAGCAGCCCCAGGTCCACCGGGGAGCTGTTTTTT
CDR3 protein: CASSPRSTGELFF

clone size: NA
V gene: TRBV4-1
J gene: TRBJ1-4
D gene: TRBD1
CDR3 DNA: TGCGCCAGCAGCCAAGCCGGGACAGGGGTTGAAAAACTGTTTTTT
CDR3 protein: CASSQAGTGVEKLFF

clone size: NA
V gene: TRBV4-2
J gene: TRBJ2-7
D gene: TRBD1
CDR3 DNA: TGTGCCAGCAGCCAAGAAGGGGGCCGCCAGCTTGGCCACGAGCAGTACTTC
CDR3 protein: CASSQEGGRQLGHEQYF

clone size: NA
V gene: TRBV5-4
J gene: TRBJ2-2
D gene: TRBD2
CDR3 DNA: TGTGCCAGCAGCTGGGGGGGACCGAGCAACACCGGGGAGCTGTTTTTT
CDR3 protein: CASSWGGPSNTGELFF

clone size: NA
V gene: TRBV5-1
J gene: TRBJ2-3
D gene: TRBD1
CDR3 DNA: TGCGCCAGCAGCTTGGCCTCTGGACAGGGGGCAACAGATACGCAGTATTTT
CDR3 protein: CASSLASGQGATDTQYF

clone size: NA
V gene: TRBV11-2
J gene: TRBJ2-7
D gene: NA
CDR3 DNA: TGTGCCAGCAGCCCCCCTACGTATGCAGCGAGCTACGAGCAGTACTTC
CDR3 protein: CASSPPTYAASYEQYF

clone size: NA
V gene: TRBV9
J gene: TRBJ1-1
D gene: NA
CDR3 DNA: TGTGCCAGCAGCGGATCAGGGACAATTGGCACTGAAGCTTTCTTT
CDR3 protein: CASSGSGTIGTEAFF

clone size: few
V gene: TRBV5-1
J gene: TRBJ2-7
D gene: NA
CDR3 DNA: TGCGCCAGCAGTAACGCTCTAGAGCCCTACCACGAGCAGTACTTC
CDR3 protein: CASSNALEPYHEQYF

clone size: NA
V gene: TRBV5-4
J gene: TRBJ1-2
D gene: TRBD1
CDR3 DNA: TGTGCCAGCAGCCCATACAGGGGTTTTAACTATGGCTACACCTTC
CDR3 protein: CASSPYRGFNYGYTF

clone size: NA
V gene: TRBV5-4
J gene: TRBJ1-2
D gene: NA
CDR3 DNA: TGTGCCAGCAGCGCAGGGAAAGGTGGCTATGGCTACACCTTC
CDR3 protein: CASSAGKGGYGYTF

clone size: NA
V gene: TRBV6-1
J gene: TRBJ2-7
D gene: NA
CDR3 DNA: TGTGCCAGCAAGGCCCCAAACAGGGTGTCCGAGCAGTACTTC
CDR3 protein: CASKAPNRVSEQYF

clone size: few
V gene: TRBV7-9
J gene: TRBJ1-1
D gene: NA
CDR3 DNA: TGTGCCAGCAGCTTAAACCAGGGGTACACTGAAGCTTTCTTT
CDR3 protein: CASSLNQGYTEAFF

clone size: NA
V gene: TRBV2
J gene: TRBJ2-2
D gene: NA
CDR3 DNA: TGTGCCAGCATCGAGCGGGTTAACACCGGGGAGCTGTTTTTT
CDR3 protein: CASIERVNTGELFF

clone size: few
V gene: TRBV28
J gene: TRBJ2-2
D gene: TRBD1
CDR3 DNA: TGTGCCAGCAGCACACCGGGACAGGGGGCCGGGGAGCTGTTTTTT
CDR3 protein: CASSTPGQGAGELFF

clone size: NA
V gene: TRBV7-6
J gene: TRBJ1-1
D gene: NA
CDR3 DNA: TGTGCCAGCAGCTACAACGAGGTTGGCACTGAAGCTTTCTTT
CDR3 protein: CASSYNEVGTEAFF

clone size: NA
V gene: TRBV6-5
J gene: TRBJ1-1
D gene: NA
CDR3 DNA: TGTGCCAGCAGTTACTCTCCGACAGAGGTTGAAGCTTTCTTT
CDR3 protein: CASSYSPTEVEAFF

clone size: NA
V gene: TRBV7-9
J gene: TRBJ1-1
D gene: NA
CDR3 DNA: TGTGCCAGCGCGAGCCTTGGTGCGAACACTGAAGCTTTCTTT
CDR3 protein: CASASLGANTEAFF

clone size: NA
V gene: TRBV10-3
J gene: TRBJ2-1
D gene: NA
CDR3 DNA: TGTGCCATCAGTGACAGGGAACGTGAGCAGTTCTTC
CDR3 protein: CAISDREREQFF

clone size: NA
V gene: TRBV19
J gene: TRBJ2-7
D gene: NA
CDR3 DNA: TGTGCCAGTAGTACCCCGGGGGTGGGGGAGCAGTACTTC
CDR3 protein: CASSTPGVGEQYF

clone size: NA
V gene: TRBV27
J gene: TRBJ1-1
D gene: NA
CDR3 DNA: TGTGCCAGCAGTTTATGGGGACCCAGCGAGGGGGCTGAAGCTTTCTTT
CDR3 protein: CASSLWGPSEGAEAFF

clone size: NA
V gene: TRBV4-1
J gene: TRBJ2-7
D gene: TRBD1
CDR3 DNA: TGCGCCAGCAGCGCATCTCCAGGGGGTGGAGTAGACGAGCAGTACTTC
CDR3 protein: CASSASPGGGVDEQYF

clone size: NA
V gene: TRBV7-9
J gene: TRBJ1-6
D gene: NA
CDR3 DNA: TGTGCCAGCAGCTCTGGGGCCCTTGGTTCCCCCCTCCACTTT
CDR3 protein: CASSSGALGSPLHF

clone size: NA
V gene: TRBV7-9
J gene: TRBJ1-2
D gene: NA
CDR3 DNA: TGTGCCAGCAGCTTAAACGGGGGGGGCAGGGCCCTCTATGGCTACACCTTC
CDR3 protein: CASSLNGGGRALYGYTF

clone size: once
V gene: TRBV19
J gene: TRBJ2-5
D gene: NA
CDR3 DNA: TGTGCCAGTAGTCAATCCTCGACAGCATGGGAGACCCAGTACTTC
CDR3 protein: CASSQSSTAWETQYF

clone size: NA
V gene: TRBV4-1
J gene: TRBJ1-1
D gene: NA
CDR3 DNA: TGCGCCAGCGGAGGACCGCCTCGGAACACTGAAGCTTTCTTT
CDR3 protein: CASGGPPRNTEAFF

clone size: NA
V gene: TRBV6-4
J gene: TRBJ2-1
D gene: TRBD2
CDR3 DNA: TGTGCCAGCAGCGCCAGGCCTAGCGGGGACAATGAGCAGTTCTTC
CDR3 protein: CASSARPSGDNEQFF

clone size: NA
V gene: TRBV19
J gene: TRBJ1-5
D gene: NA
CDR3 DNA: TGTGCCAGTAACTCTAGGGGTGGCAATCAGCCCCAGCATTTT
CDR3 protein: CASNSRGGNQPQHF

clone size: NA
V gene: TRBV28
J gene: TRBJ2-7
D gene: NA
CDR3 DNA: TGTGCCAGCATCGATCCAGGGGCCTCCTACGAGCAGTACTTC
CDR3 protein: CASIDPGASYEQYF

clone size: NA
V gene: TRBV11-1
J gene: TRBJ2-1
D gene: NA
CDR3 DNA: TGTGCCAGCAGCCTCCAAGCGCCCGGACAGCCCATCAATGAGCAGTTCTTC
CDR3 protein: CASSLQAPGQPINEQFF

clone size: NA
V gene: TRBV7-2
J gene: TRBJ2-5
D gene: TRBD2
CDR3 DNA: TGTGCCAGCAGCTTAGATAAGCGGGGGGGCCGAGAGACCCAGTACTTC
CDR3 protein: CASSLDKRGGRETQYF

clone size: once
V gene: TRBV7-9
J gene: TRBJ2-7
D gene: TRBD1
CDR3 DNA: TGTGCCAGCAGCTTGACGGGACAGGGGCCTTACGAGCAGTACTTC
CDR3 protein: CASSLTGQGPYEQYF